These 32 T cell receptor beta chains originate from one sample sequenced in a study of T cells in Graves' hyperthyroidism and ophthalmopathy. Amplified TCR beta CDR3 regions derived from RNA transcripts. First-round RT-PCR with HTBI primers amplified the TCR CDR3 region. A single record per CDR3 protein comes from TCRdb applying MiXCR to the multiplex PCR reads. Here the sample spans over 450,000 distinct CDR3 sequences, 15% to 20% being singletons. Sequenced material: blood. The source of these receptors is a woman between 18 and 29 years old with Graves' ophthalmopathy.

This clonotype has just a few counts. The V gene is TRBV7-9, the J gene TRBJ2-7; 12 nucleotides line up with TRBD2. Germline CDR1 SEHNR, CDR2 FQNEAQ (reference sequence). V trimming: 5 bases; J trimming: 1 base; junction bases outside the gene matches: 6. The CDR3 spans 16 residues. The CDR3 loop is CASSRRTSGISYEQYF. CDR3 bases: TGTGCCAGCAGCCGCCGGACTAGCGGGATTTCCTACGAGCAGTACTTC.

Note on this clonotype: This could be a read error, since a much larger clone is one nucleotide away. The gene calls are TRBV29-1 and TRBJ2-1, with D perhaps being TRBD1 or TRBD2 (5 bases each). Germline CDR1 SQVTM, CDR2 ANQGSEA. Trimming shortened V by 0 bases and J by 13 bases, and 10 bases separated the two germline ends. The CDR3 is made up of 11 amino acids. In nucleotides, the CDR3 is TGCAGCGTTGAAGATCTGGGGACCCAGTTCTTC. Its translation: CSVEDLGTQFF.

For this clonotype: A much bigger clone sits one base away, suggesting this may be a read error. The chain joins TRBV10-3 to TRBJ1-5, with D tentatively TRBD1 (6 bases). This CDR3 spans 14 amino acids. With 2 bases removed from V and 1 base from J, the gap between germline ends came to 6 bases. The V gene's germline CDR1 is ENHRY and CDR2 SYGVKD. In DNA, the CDR3 is TGTGCCATCAGTGAGACAGGGAGCAATCAGCCCCAGCATTTT. Translating it yields CAISETGSNQPQHF.

The chain carries TRBV19 and TRBJ2-2; D possibly corresponds to TRBD1 (5 bases). Germline lookup yields CDR1 LNHDA and CDR2 SQIVND (reference sequence). Trimming shortened V by 9 bases and J by 5 bases, and 22 bases separated the two germline ends. The CDR3 is 16 amino acids. For the CDR3, the DNA is TGTGCCAGCAAGAGGTACGACAGTGAAGTGACCGGGGAGCTGTTTTTT. It translates to CASKRYDSEVTGELFF. The whole variable domain, remainder taken from reference TRBV19 and TRBJ2-2, is DGGITQSPKYLFRKEGQNVTLSCEQNLNHDAMYWYRQDPGQGLRLIYYSQIVNDFQKGDIAEGYSVSREKKESFPLTVTSAQKNPTAFYLCASKRYDSEVTGELFFGEGSRLTVL.

This clonotype was recorded at least ten times. The rearrangement links TRBV6-2 or TRBV6-3 to TRBJ2-1; TRBD1 agrees at 12 bases. The junction had 8 bases not matched to a gene; V was cut back by 6 bases and J by 8 bases. The germline gives CDR1 MNHEY, CDR2 SVGEGT. The CDR3 is 15 residues long. The CDR3 DNA follows: TGTGCCAGCAGACTCCGGGACAGGGGGCGTCATGAGCAGTTCTTC. This codes for CASRLRDRGRHEQFF.

This clonotype appeared many times. The chain carries TRBV28 and TRBJ2-3; 7 nucleotides match TRBD1. This CDR3 is 18 amino acids long. The germline V gene encodes CDR1 MDHEN and CDR2 SYDVKM. V dropped 2 bases and J dropped 2; count of bases not matched to a gene: 13. The CDR3 here is CASSLHGAGTEFTDTQYF. The CDR3 DNA sequence: TGTGCCAGCAGTTTACATGGGGCAGGGACAGAGTTCACAGATACGCAGTATTTT.

This clonotype was counted ten times or more. This chain connects TRBV3-1 to TRBJ2-1; D might be TRBD1 (6 bases). The CDR3 extends over 12 amino acids. Trimming shortened V by 5 bases and J by 10 bases, and 12 bases separated the two germline ends. CDR1 LGHDT and CDR2 YNNKEL come from the germline V gene (reference sequence). The CDR3 DNA sequence: TGTGCCAGCAGCGGTGCAAGGGGGGAGCAGTTCTTC. It encodes CASSGARGEQFF.

This clonotype showed up many times. This chain connects TRBV6-1 to TRBJ2-7; 10 nucleotides match TRBD1. CDR3 length: 16 amino acids. V gave up 6 bases and J gave up 5 bases; unmatched junction bases: 13. Looked up from germline, CDR1 is MNHNS and CDR2 is SASEGT. The CDR3 region has the DNA TGTGCCAGCAGCCTCTACCGGGGACAGGGGAGGCACGAGCAGTACTTC. Translated: CASSLYRGQGRHEQYF.

This clonotype was picked up a small number of times. The chain has TRBV7-3 and TRBJ2-7; D gene ambiguous. In germline, CDR1 is SGHTA, CDR2 FQGTGA. The V end was cut by 6 bases, the J end by 7 bases, with 13 bases between. CDR3 length: 12 amino acids. CDR3 sequence: CASSLELEEQYF. CDR3 nucleotides: TGTGCCAGCAGTCTGGAATTGGAGGAGCAGTACTTC.

This clonotype was counted ten times or more. This chain links TRBV29-1 with TRBJ2-1; tentatively, D is TRBD1 (5 bases). CDR3 length equals 16 residues. CDR1 and CDR2 (germline): SQVTM, ANQGSEA. The V end was cut by 5 bases, the J end by 0 bases, with 17 bases between. In DNA, the CDR3 is TGCAGCGTTATACCAGCCAGGGCCAGCTCCTACAATGAGCAGTTCTTC. Translating it yields CSVIPARASSYNEQFF.

At least ten counts were recorded for this clonotype. This chain connects TRBV20-1 to TRBJ2-4, with D perhaps matching TRBD1 (6 bases). The CDR3 totals 13 residues. Trimming shortened V by 6 bases and J by 0 bases, and 9 bases separated the two germline ends. CDR1 is DFQATT, CDR2 SNEGSKA, per germline (reference sequence). CDR3 loop: CSAPTGAKNIQYF. The CDR3 nucleotides are TGCAGTGCCCCGACAGGAGCCAAAAACATTCAGTACTTC.

The gene calls are TRBV5-1 and TRBJ1-3, with D possibly TRBD1 on 6 matching bases. CDR3 length: 15 residues. CDR1 and CDR2 from the germline V gene are SGHRS and YFSETQ. The V end lost 3 bases, the J end lost 0 bases, and 10 bases lay between the germline ends. The CDR3 sequence: CASSSMTGSGNTIYF. The CDR3 DNA sequence: TGCGCCAGCAGCTCAATGACAGGCTCTGGAAACACCATATATTTT.

In this sample, this clonotype turned up a few times. The V gene is TRBV27, the J gene TRBJ1-1; no definite D call. The CDR3 spans 15 residues. Germline V lookup: CDR1 MNHEY, CDR2 SMNVEV (reference sequence). V was trimmed by 5 bases and J by 8 bases, leaving 21 bases between them. CDR3 sequence: CASSPRTHIYLEAFF. The CDR3 bases are TGTGCCAGCAGTCCACGTACGCATATTTACTTGGAAGCTTTCTTT.

The table lists this clonotype with a few counts. The V gene is TRBV19, the J gene TRBJ1-5, with a possible D match to TRBD1 (5 bases). CDR3 length: 15 amino acids. CDR1 and CDR2 (germline): LNHDA, SQIVND (reference sequence). V was shortened by 3 bases and J by 0 bases, with 9 bases between the two germline ends. CDR3 DNA sequence: TGTGCCAGTAGTATCCCCAGGGATAGCAATCAGCCCCAGCATTTT. Its protein is CASSIPRDSNQPQHF.

The chain links TRBV7-2 to TRBJ1-6; TRBD1 might be the D (6 bases). The germline V and J ends were trimmed by 6 bases and 6 bases, with 15 bases remaining between them. CDR1 and CDR2 (germline): SGHTA, FQGNSA. The length of the CDR3 is 15 residues. The CDR3 sequence: CASRTSGGRNSPLHF. CDR3 coding DNA: TGTGCCAGCAGGACGTCGGGGGGGCGTAATTCACCCCTCCACTTT. The complete variable domain, with remaining parts taken from reference TRBV7-2 and TRBJ1-6, reads GAGVSQSPSNKVTEKGKDVELRCDPISGHTALYWYRQSLGQGLEFLIYFQGNSAPDKSGLPSDRFSAERTGGSVSTLTIQRTQQEDSAVYLCASRTSGGRNSPLHFGNGTRLTVT.

This clonotype was recorded many times. The chain is built from TRBV14 and TRBJ2-3, with a possible D match to TRBD1 (5 bases). The germline gives CDR1 SGHDN, CDR2 FVKESK. The CDR3 totals 14 residues. The V and J ends lost 4 bases and 0 bases respectively, with 8 bases between them. Here the CDR3 reads CASSRTRSTDTQYF. The DNA for the CDR3 is TGTGCCAGCAGCCGGACAAGGAGCACAGATACGCAGTATTTT.

This clonotype was recorded many times. The V gene is TRBV28, the J gene TRBJ2-1; TRBD2 matches 14 bases. Germline V gene sequence: CDR1 MDHEN, CDR2 SYDVKM. This CDR3 spans 16 amino acids. V was clipped by 7 bases and J by 8 bases; unmatched bases: 10. This CDR3 reads CASTTTPGLAGDEQFF. The CDR3 nucleotides are TGTGCCAGCACCACCACGCCGGGACTAGCGGGAGATGAGCAGTTCTTC.

This clonotype was picked up many times. The genes are TRBV24-1 and TRBJ2-1; TRBD2 might be the D (5 bases). This CDR3 region has 15 residues. Germline V gene lookup returns CDR1 KGHDR and CDR2 SFDVKD. V was clipped by 0 bases and J by 4 bases, with 9 bases between them. The CDR3 here is CATSDLGEGYNEQFF. The CDR3 bases are TGTGCCACCAGTGATTTGGGAGAGGGATACAATGAGCAGTTCTTC.

This clonotype was picked up many times. The chain carries TRBV2 and TRBJ1-4, with 7 bases that match TRBD1. Germline CDR1 SNHLY, CDR2 FYNNEI. The CDR3 runs 15 residues. Trimming at V came to 7 bases and at J to 5 bases, leaving 10 bases not matched to a gene. CDR3 DNA: TGTGCCAGCACCCGATGGACAGGAGGAAATGAAAAACTGTTTTTT. Amino acid sequence: CASTRWTGGNEKLFF.

The rearrangement joins TRBV20-1 to TRBJ2-7, with unresolved D. The CDR3 covers 13 residues. Germline V gene data show CDR1 as DFQATT and CDR2 as SNEGSKA (reference sequence). V was cut by 6 bases and J by 1 base, with 13 bases left in between. The CDR3 DNA reads TGCAGTGCGAACAGTCTTACATCCTACGAGCAGTACTTC. Its translation: CSANSLTSYEQYF.

This clonotype was seen ten or more times. This chain connects TRBV6-5 to TRBJ2-3, with D unclear. Germline CDR1 is MNHEY and CDR2 is SVGAGI. Trimming cost V 0 bases and J 0 bases, with 7 bases left between them. The CDR3 is 15 residues long. The CDR3 DNA sequence: TGTGCCAGCAGTTACTCGGGCCCAAGCACAGATACGCAGTATTTT. This translates into CASSYSGPSTDTQYF.

This clonotype came up many times. This rearrangement joins TRBV12-3 or TRBV12-4 to TRBJ1-1; D might be TRBD1 (6 bases). The V and J ends lost 8 bases and 2 bases respectively, with 15 bases between them. The CDR3 is made up of 14 amino acids. The DNA of the CDR3 is TGTGCCAGCGGCCAGGGGACGGGCAACACTGAAGCTTTCTTT. Translating it yields CASGQGTGNTEAFF.

This clonotype was picked up a small number of times. The genes are TRBV9 and TRBJ2-1; possibly TRBD2 for D (5 bases). From germline, CDR1 is SGDLS and CDR2 YYNGEE. Trimming cost V 5 bases and J 2 bases, with 11 bases left between them. The CDR3 runs 14 residues. The CDR3 coding sequence is TGTGCCAGCAGTCCCTCGGGAACCTACAATGAGCAGTTCTTC. Its protein is CASSPSGTYNEQFF.

This clonotype has a count of ten or more. The V and J genes are TRBV30 and TRBJ1-4, with 8 nucleotides matching TRBD1. Germline trimming cut 0 bases from V and 6 bases from J; bases unmatched to any gene: 6. CDR1 and CDR2 from the germline V gene are GTSNPN and SVGIG (reference sequence). This CDR3 has 15 amino acids. For the CDR3, the DNA is TGTGCCTGGAGTGTACAGGGGGAGAGGGATGAAAAACTGTTTTTT. Translating gives CAWSVQGERDEKLFF.

This clonotype was counted ten times or more. CDR3 sequence reads: CASGSGLENEQFF. CDR3 DNA: TGTGCTAGTGGTTCGGGACTAGAGAATGAGCAGTTCTTC. The chain has TRBV12-5 and TRBJ2-1; 8 bases are a match to TRBD2. The CDR3 sequence is 13 residues long. Germline V gives CDR1 LGHNT, CDR2 FRNRAP. The V gene end was trimmed by 4 bases and the J gene end by 7 bases; junction bases not matched to a gene: 3.

This clonotype has a count of ten or more. V is TRBV30 and J is TRBJ1-5, with D maybe TRBD1 (6 bases). Trimming removed 2 bases from V and 6 bases from J, with 26 bases in between. Per the germline V gene, CDR1 is GTSNPN and CDR2 is SVGIG (reference sequence). This CDR3 spans 18 amino acids. The CDR3 DNA reads TGTGCCTGGAGTACTAAGACAGGTGGAGGAGGTTTGGGTCAGCCCCAGCATTTT. It codes for CAWSTKTGGGGLGQPQHF.

This rearrangement joins TRBV5-4 to TRBJ1-3; no definite D call. CDR1 is SGHNT and CDR2 is YYREEE in the germline V gene (reference sequence). The CDR3 spans 15 residues. Between the trimmed V and J ends, which lost 4 bases and 1 base, there was a span of 12 bases. CDR3 nucleotides: TGTGCCAGCAGCCCTGAGGCGGGATCTGGAAACACCATATATTTT. It yields the protein CASSPEAGSGNTIYF. Looking up the rest from reference TRBV5-4 and TRBJ1-3 gives the full variable domain: ETGVTQSPTHLIKTRGQQVTLRCSSQSGHNTVSWYQQALGQGPQFIFQYYREEENGRGNFPPRFSGLQFPNYSSELNVNALELDDSALYLCASSPEAGSGNTIYFGEGSWLTVV.

The CDR3 region is CASSAGQAGEQYF. The CDR3 bases are TGTGCCAGTAGTGCGGGACAGGCAGGCGAGCAGTACTTC. The rearrangement joins TRBV19 to TRBJ2-7, with 8 bases identical to TRBD1. CDR3 length: 13 amino acids. Germline CDR1 reads LNHDA; CDR2 reads SQIVND (reference sequence). Trimming cost V 5 bases and J 6 bases; bases outside gene matches: 6.

This chain connects TRBV4-1 to TRBJ2-3, with D maybe TRBD2 (7 bases). V was pared by 2 bases and J by 0 bases, with 12 bases between. Germline V gene data show CDR1 as MGHRA and CDR2 as YSYEKL. CDR3 length: 16 amino acids. CDR3 bases: TGCGCCAGCAGCCAAAGGGGGGGCCTTAGCACAGATACGCAGTATTTT. This encodes CASSQRGGLSTDTQYF.

The V gene is TRBV19, the J gene TRBJ1-2; D gene unclear. The CDR3 sequence is 13 residues long. V was pared by 9 bases and J by 8 bases, with 19 bases between. The germline CDR1 and CDR2 sequences are LNHDA and SQIVND (reference sequence). The CDR3 DNA reads as TGTGCCAGCGGACCGGGCCCCCCGGCCGGCTACACCTTC. This gives the protein CASGPGPPAGYTF.

This clonotype was counted at least ten times. The chain links TRBV6-2 or TRBV6-3 to TRBJ1-1, with TRBD1 matching over 9 bases. J gave up 6 bases and V 2 bases, and 10 bases lay outside the gene matches. Per germline, CDR1 MNHEY and CDR2 SVGEGT. This CDR3 spans 16 amino acids. The CDR3 protein is CASSYRGRDRDPEAFF. The DNA for the CDR3 is TGTGCCAGCAGTTACAGGGGTCGGGACAGGGACCCTGAAGCTTTCTTT.

The J gene is TRBJ2-7, the V gene TRBV19; 7 nucleotides match TRBD1. V lost 6 bases and J lost 0; bases outside the gene matches: 8. The CDR3 spans 15 residues. Germline CDR1 LNHDA, CDR2 SQIVND (reference sequence). The CDR3 region is CASSNSDRSSYEQYF. In DNA, the CDR3 is TGTGCCAGTAGCAACTCGGACAGGAGCTCCTACGAGCAGTACTTC.